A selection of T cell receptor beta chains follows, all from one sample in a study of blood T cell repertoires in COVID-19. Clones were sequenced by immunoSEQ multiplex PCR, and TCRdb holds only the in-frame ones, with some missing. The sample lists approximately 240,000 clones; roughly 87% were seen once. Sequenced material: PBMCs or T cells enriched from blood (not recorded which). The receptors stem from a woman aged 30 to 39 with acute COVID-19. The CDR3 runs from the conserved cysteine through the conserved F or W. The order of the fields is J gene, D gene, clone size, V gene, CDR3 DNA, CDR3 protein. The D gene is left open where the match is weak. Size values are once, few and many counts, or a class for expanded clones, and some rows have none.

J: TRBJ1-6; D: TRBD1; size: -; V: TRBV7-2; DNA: TGTGCCAGCAACGACAGGGTGAGGTCACCCCTCCACTTT; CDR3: CASNDRVRSPLHF
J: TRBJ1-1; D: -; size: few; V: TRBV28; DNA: TGTGCCACCAGCTCTTCAGAGAACACTGAAGCTTTCTTT; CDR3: CATSSSENTEAFF
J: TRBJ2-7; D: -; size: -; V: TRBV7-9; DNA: TGTGCCAGCAGCTTAGCCGGCTCCTACGAGCAGTACTTC; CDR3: CASSLAGSYEQYF
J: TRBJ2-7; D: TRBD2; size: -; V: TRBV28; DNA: TGTGCCAGCAGTTTCGTGGGAGGGCTGTACGAGCAGTACTTC; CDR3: CASSFVGGLYEQYF
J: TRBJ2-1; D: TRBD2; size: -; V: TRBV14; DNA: TGTGCCAGCAGCCAAGTACTAGCGGGAGGGAATGAGCAGTTCTTC; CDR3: CASSQVLAGGNEQFF
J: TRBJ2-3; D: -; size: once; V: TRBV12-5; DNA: TGTGCTAGTGGTTTTGGGGAAGCGGAGGATACGCAGTATTTT; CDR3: CASGFGEAEDTQYF
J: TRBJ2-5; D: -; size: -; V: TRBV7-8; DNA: TGTGCCAGCAGCTTACCCCAGGCAGGCGGGCTGACCCAGTACTTC; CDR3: CASSLPQAGGLTQYF
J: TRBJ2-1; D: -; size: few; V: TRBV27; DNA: TGTGCCAGCAGTTCACAGGGTTACAATGAGCAGTTCTTC; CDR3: CASSSQGYNEQFF
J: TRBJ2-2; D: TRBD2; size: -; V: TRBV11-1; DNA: TGTGCCAGCAGCTTAGTTAGCGGGAGGGCCGGCGGGGAGCTGTTTTTT; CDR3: CASSLVSGRAGGELFF
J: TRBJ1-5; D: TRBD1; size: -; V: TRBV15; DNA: TGTGCCACCAGTGATAGGGGACAGAGCAATCAGCCCCAGCATTTT; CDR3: CATSDRGQSNQPQHF
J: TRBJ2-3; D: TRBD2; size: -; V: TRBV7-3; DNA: TGTGCCAGCAGCTCGGCCGGCGGGAGTTCTAGCACAGATACGCAGTATTTT; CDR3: CASSSAGGSSSTDTQYF
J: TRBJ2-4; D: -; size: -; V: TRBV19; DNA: TGTGCCAGTAGCCCTCGGGGGGCTGGGGCCAAAAACATTCAGTACTTC; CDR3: CASSPRGAGAKNIQYF
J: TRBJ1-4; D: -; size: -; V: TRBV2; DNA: TGTGCCAGCAGTTCCAATTCCGAAAAACTGTTTTTT; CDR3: CASSSNSEKLFF
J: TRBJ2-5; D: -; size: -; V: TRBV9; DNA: TGTGCCAGCAGCCCCGCACAGGGTTGGGACCAAGAGACCCAGTACTTC; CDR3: CASSPAQGWDQETQYF
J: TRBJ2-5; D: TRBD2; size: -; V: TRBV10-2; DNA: TGCGCCAGCAGTGGGACACTAGCGTCGGAGACCCAGTACTTC; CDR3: CASSGTLASETQYF
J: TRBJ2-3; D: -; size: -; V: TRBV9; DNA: TGTGCCAGCAGCCCCCCAGGTTCAGTAGATACGCAGTATTTT; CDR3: CASSPPGSVDTQYF
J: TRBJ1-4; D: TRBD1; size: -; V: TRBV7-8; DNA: TGTGCCAGCAGCAGGACAGGCATTGCAACTAATGAAAAACTGTTTTTT; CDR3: CASSRTGIATNEKLFF
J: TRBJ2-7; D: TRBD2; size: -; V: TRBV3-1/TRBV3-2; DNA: TGTGCCAGCAGCCAACGCGTTCAGGGACTAGCGGGGAGCTACGAGCAGTACTTC; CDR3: CASSQRVQGLAGSYEQYF
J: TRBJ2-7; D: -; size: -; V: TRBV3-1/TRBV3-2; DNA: TGTGCCAGCAGCCAAAGGCGGTCGAAAACCTACGAGCAGTACTTC; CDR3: CASSQRRSKTYEQYF
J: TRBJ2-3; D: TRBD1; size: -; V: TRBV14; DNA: TGTGCCAGCAGCCCCCGGACAGGAAGCACAGATACGCAGTATTTT; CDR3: CASSPRTGSTDTQYF
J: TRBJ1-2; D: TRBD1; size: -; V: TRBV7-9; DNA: TGTGCCAGCAGCTTAGACACAGGGGCCCATGGCTACACCTTC; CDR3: CASSLDTGAHGYTF
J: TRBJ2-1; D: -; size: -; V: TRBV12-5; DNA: TGTGCTAGTGGCCGCGGCCGGGAGTTGAGCTCCTACAATGAGCAGTTCTTC; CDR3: CASGRGRELSSYNEQFF
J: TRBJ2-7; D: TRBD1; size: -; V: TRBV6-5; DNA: TGTGCCAGCAGTTGGGACAGGGCCTACGAGCAGTACTTC; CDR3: CASSWDRAYEQYF
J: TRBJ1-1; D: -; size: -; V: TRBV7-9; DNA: TGTGCCAGCAGCCCTCCGGACAGTATGAACACTGAAGCTTTCTTT; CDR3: CASSPPDSMNTEAFF
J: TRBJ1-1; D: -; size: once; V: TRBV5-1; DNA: TGCGCCAGCAGCCCGTCCATGGGGGGGCTCTTCGACACTGAAGCTTTCTTT; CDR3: CASSPSMGGLFDTEAFF
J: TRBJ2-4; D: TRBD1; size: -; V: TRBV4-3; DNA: TGCGCCAGCAGCCAAGAAGGGACAGGGGCGATAGGACACATTCAGTACTTC; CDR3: CASSQEGTGAIGHIQYF
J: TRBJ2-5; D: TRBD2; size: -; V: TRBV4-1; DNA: TGCGCCAGCAGCCAAAGGCTAGCGGGAGTGGCAGAGACCCAGTACTTC; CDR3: CASSQRLAGVAETQYF
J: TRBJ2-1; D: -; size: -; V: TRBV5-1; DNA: TGCGCCAGCACGATGGCGCCGGGTGAGCAGTTCTTC; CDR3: CASTMAPGEQFF
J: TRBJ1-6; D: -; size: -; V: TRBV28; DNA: TGTGCCAGCAGTACAAATTCACCCCTCCACTTT; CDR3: CASSTNSPLHF
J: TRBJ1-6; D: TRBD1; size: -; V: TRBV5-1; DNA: TGCGCCAGCAGCTTGACACCGGGACAGGGTTTCTCACCCCTCCACTTT; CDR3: CASSLTPGQGFSPLHF
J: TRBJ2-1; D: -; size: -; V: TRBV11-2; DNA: TGTGCCAGCAGCCTTGGGGCTGGGCAGTTCTTC; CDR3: CASSLGAGQFF
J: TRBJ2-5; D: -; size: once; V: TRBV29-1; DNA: TGCAGCGTAACTCAGGGGCAAGAGACCCAGTACTTC; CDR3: CSVTQGQETQYF
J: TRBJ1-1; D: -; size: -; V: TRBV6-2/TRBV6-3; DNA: TGTGCCAGCAGTACTTCACTAGAGAACACTGAAGCTTTCTTT; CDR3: CASSTSLENTEAFF
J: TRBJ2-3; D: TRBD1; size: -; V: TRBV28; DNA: TGTGCCAGCAGTTCACAGGGGCCAGATACGCAGTATTTT; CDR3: CASSSQGPDTQYF
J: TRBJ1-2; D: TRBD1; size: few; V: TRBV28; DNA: TGTGCCAGCCATCGCGGGGACAGAACTAACTATGGCTACACCTTC; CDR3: CASHRGDRTNYGYTF
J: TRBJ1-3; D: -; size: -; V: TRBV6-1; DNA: TGTGCCAGCAGTGAACCGGGAGGGGGTGGAAACACCATATATTTT; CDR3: CASSEPGGGGNTIYF
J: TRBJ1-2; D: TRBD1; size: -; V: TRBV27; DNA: TGTGCCAGCAGTTTATGGAACACTCCAGCTCGGACAGGGAACGGTGGCTACACCTTC; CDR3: CASSLWNTPARTGNGGYTF
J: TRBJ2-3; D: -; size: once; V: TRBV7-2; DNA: TGTGCCAGCAGCTTGGGACACACAGATACGCAGTATTTT; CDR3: CASSLGHTDTQYF
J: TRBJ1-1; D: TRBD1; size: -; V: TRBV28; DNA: TGTGCTAGCTGGGACAGGATGAACACTGAAGCTTTCTTT; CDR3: CASWDRMNTEAFF
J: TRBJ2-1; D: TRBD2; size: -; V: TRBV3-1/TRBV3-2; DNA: TGTGCCACCGAAAGAGGACTAGCGGACTACAATGAGCAGTTCTTC; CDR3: CATERGLADYNEQFF
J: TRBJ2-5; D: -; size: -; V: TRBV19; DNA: TGTGCCAGTAGTAATGAAGCAGGGTTAAAAGAGACCCAGTACTTC; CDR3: CASSNEAGLKETQYF
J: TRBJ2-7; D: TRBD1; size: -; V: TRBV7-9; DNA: TGTGCCAGCAGCTTAGGGGGAACGCGACAGGGATCCTACGAGCAGTACTTC; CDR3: CASSLGGTRQGSYEQYF
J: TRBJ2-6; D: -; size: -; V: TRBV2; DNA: TGTGCCAGCAGTGACCCTAGCCTGGGTGGTGGGGCCAACGTCCTGACTTTC; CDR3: CASSDPSLGGGANVLTF
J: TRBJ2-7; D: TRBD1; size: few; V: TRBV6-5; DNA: TGTGCCAGCAGCCGACAGGGGAGCTCCTACGAGCAGTACTTC; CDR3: CASSRQGSSYEQYF
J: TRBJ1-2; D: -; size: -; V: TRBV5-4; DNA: TGTGCCAGCAGCCCTACCGACAGGCGCTATGGCTACACCTTC; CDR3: CASSPTDRRYGYTF
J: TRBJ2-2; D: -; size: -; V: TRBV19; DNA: TGTGCCAGTAGTAACCCGCACGGGAGCACCGGGGAGCTGTTTTTT; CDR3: CASSNPHGSTGELFF
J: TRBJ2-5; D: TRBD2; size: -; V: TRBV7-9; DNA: TGTGCCAGCAGCCCAGGGAGCGGGGGGCGTCAAGAGACCCAGTACTTC; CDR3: CASSPGSGGRQETQYF
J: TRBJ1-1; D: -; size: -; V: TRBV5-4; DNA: TGTGCCAGCAGCTCGCCGACTCAGTCGAACACTGAAGCTTTCTTT; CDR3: CASSSPTQSNTEAFF
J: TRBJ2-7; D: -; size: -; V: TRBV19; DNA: TGTGCCACGTCTCCCGGGACTGGCTCCTACGAGCAGTACTTC; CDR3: CATSPGTGSYEQYF
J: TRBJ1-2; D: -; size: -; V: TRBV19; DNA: TGTGCCAGTAGTACGCAGGGGCGGACTGAGGGCTATGGCTACACCTTC; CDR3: CASSTQGRTEGYGYTF
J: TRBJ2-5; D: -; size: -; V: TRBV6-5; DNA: TGTGCCAGCAACCGAATACAGGGTCCGAAGACCCAGTACTTC; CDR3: CASNRIQGPKTQYF
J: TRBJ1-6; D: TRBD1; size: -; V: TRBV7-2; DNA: TGTGCCAGCAGCTTTAGGAGGGGTAACGGGACAGGCTATAATTCACCCCTCCACTTT; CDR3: CASSFRRGNGTGYNSPLHF
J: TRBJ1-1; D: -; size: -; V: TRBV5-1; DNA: TGCGCCAGCAGCCGGGGAAGGAACACTGAAGCTTTCTTT; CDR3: CASSRGRNTEAFF
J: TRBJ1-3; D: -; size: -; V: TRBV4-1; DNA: TGCGCCAGCAGCCAAGATTGGCCAGTCCCATTCTCTGGAAACACCATATATTTT; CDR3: CASSQDWPVPFSGNTIYF
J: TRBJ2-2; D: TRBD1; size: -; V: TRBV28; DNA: TGTGCCAGCGGGACAGGACAACACACCGGGGAGCTGTTTTTT; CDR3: CASGTGQHTGELFF
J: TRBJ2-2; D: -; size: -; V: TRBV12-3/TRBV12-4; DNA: TGTGCCAGCAGTTTTTTAGACACCGGGGAGCTGTTTTTT; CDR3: CASSFLDTGELFF
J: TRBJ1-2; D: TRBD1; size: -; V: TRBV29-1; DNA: TGCAGCGGCTACTCGGACAGGGCGGGCTACACCTTC; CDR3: CSGYSDRAGYTF